This TCR beta chain was recovered during a study of early T cells in non-severe SARS-CoV-2 infection. TCRdb called the 5' RACE reads again in MiXCR, with one record for every CDR3 protein. Of 85,000 to 100,000 distinct CDR3 sequences in the sample, 16% were seen once. Trimming pared 1 base from V and 2 bases from J, leaving 10 bases between. The CDR3 totals 15 residues. Source: whole blood, taken at baseline. This chain connects TRBV12-3 or TRBV12-4 to TRBJ2-3; tentatively, D is TRBD2 (6 bases). This TCR was recovered from an adult who was a healthcare worker with PCR-confirmed SARS-CoV-2 infection or an uninfected control (not recorded which). CDR3 DNA sequence: TGTGCCAGCAGTTTAGTAAGGGACTTCACAGATACGCAGTATTTT. Its protein product is CASSLVRDFTDTQYF.